Shown below are 14 T cell receptor beta chains from a single sample sequenced in a study of kidney transplant recipient with SARS-CoV-2 infection (dated by TCRdb to the early 2020s). The sample's time point label is to be understood as: pre-pandemic baseline sample and day 111 after first positive SARS-CoV-2 test. The sequencing machine was an Illumina MiSeq. TCRdb trimmed public reads at Q25 via fastp, called clones via MiXCR and kept in-frame beta chains. Rows are combined by CDR3 protein, so each entry shows the most common genes and DNA. The sample has approximately 250,000 distinct CDR3 sequences on record, around 26% of them singletons. The leading ten clones occupy roughly 7% of the sample. The sequenced sample was a blood sample, obtained at baseline and on roughly day 110 from a kidney transplant recipient. The receptors shown here come from a male patient in his thirties who had COVID-19 and was a kidney transplant recipient. Some T cells may derive from the graft donor when a transplant has been performed.

As concerns this clonotype: Since a much larger clone is just one base distant, this may be a read error. CDR3 amino acids: CVSSPTTDRSSGNTIYF. The DNA of the CDR3 is TGTGTCAGCTCACCGACTACAGACAGGAGCTCTGGAAACACCATATATTTT. The chain employs TRBV18 and TRBJ1-3; D perhaps matches TRBD1 (6 bases). CDR1 is KGHSH and CDR2 is LQKENI in the germline V gene. The CDR3 spans 17 residues.

This clonotype came up many times. The V gene is TRBV7-2, the J gene TRBJ2-5; D gene uncertain. CDR3 length: 14 residues. Germline loops: CDR1 SGHTA, CDR2 FQGNSA. Between the trimmed V and J ends, which lost 2 bases and 2 bases, there was a span of 9 bases. This chain's CDR3 is CASSLLAQQETQYF. Here the CDR3 DNA reads TGTGCCAGCAGCTTATTGGCGCAACAAGAGACCCAGTACTTC.

This clonotype has just one count. A much larger clone differs from this one at a single base, so this may be a read error. The chain carries TRBV20-1 and TRBJ1-1; D is possibly TRBD1 (6 bases). The V gene's germline CDR1 is DFQATT and CDR2 SNEGSKA (reference sequence). There are 16 residues in the CDR3. The V end lost 3 bases, the J end lost 5 bases, and 22 bases lay between the germline ends. In DNA form, the CDR3 reads TGCAGTGCTAGGGAAAACAGGGCAGCTCTTAGGACTGAAGCTTTCTTT. Protein product: CSARENRAALRTEAFF.

In this sample, this clonotype turned up many times. V and J are TRBV12-3 or TRBV12-4 and TRBJ1-2; D ambiguous. The CDR3 extends over 17 amino acids. Deletions cut 5 bases from V and 4 bases from J, with 23 bases between. The CDR3 sequence: CASSQRSSFRKTYGYTF. In DNA form, the CDR3 reads TGTGCCAGCAGTCAGCGTTCCAGCTTCCGAAAGACCTATGGCTACACCTTC.

This clonotype was seen only a few times. This chain connects TRBV6-5 to TRBJ2-1; 10 bases map to TRBD2. Germline-derived CDR1 and CDR2 are MNHEY and SVGAGI. J gave up 4 bases and V 6 bases, and 0 bases lay outside the gene matches. This CDR3 contains 13 residues. CDR3 in DNA: TGTGCCAGCAGACTAGCGGGATACAATGAGCAGTTCTTC. It specifies CASRLAGYNEQFF.

The CDR3 DNA reads TGCAGTGCTACCCCAGCGGGAGTTCGATCAGATACGCAGTATTTT. Translating gives CSATPAGVRSDTQYF. The chain links TRBV20-1 to TRBJ2-3; TRBD2 matches at 8 bases. V gave up 4 bases and J gave up 4 bases; unmatched junction bases: 10. The CDR3 totals 15 residues. Germline V gene sequence: CDR1 DFQATT, CDR2 SNEGSKA (reference sequence).

Details on this clonotype: This may be a read error, as it is one base from a much larger clone. V gene TRBV7-9 combines with J gene TRBJ1-1, with D perhaps TRBD1 (6 bases). This CDR3 has 14 amino acids. Germline CDR1 reads SEHNR; CDR2 reads FQNEAQ (reference sequence). The CDR3, as DNA: TGTGACAGCAGCGCACAGGGAGAGGGCACTGAAGCTTTCTTT. Its protein is CDSSAQGEGTEAFF.

About this clonotype itself: A single base separates this from a much larger clone, so it may be a read error. This rearrangement joins TRBV6-5 to TRBJ2-3; D possibly matches TRBD1 or TRBD2 (5 bases each). The CDR3 consists of 16 residues. The V gene's germline CDR1 is MNHEY and CDR2 SVGAGI. CDR3 DNA sequence: TGTGCCAGCAGTCTGTGGTCCGGGACCACCACAGATATGCAGTATTTT. This sequence encodes CASSLWSGTTTDMQYF.

This clonotype was observed at least ten times. The genes are TRBV6-5 and TRBJ2-1; no definite D call. V gave up 2 bases and J gave up 0 bases, with 5 bases separating them. Germline CDR1 and CDR2: MNHEY and SVGAGI. The CDR3 length is 14 residues. The CDR3 loop is CASSYDRSYNEQFF. Here the CDR3 DNA reads TGTGCCAGCAGTTACGACCGCTCCTACAATGAGCAGTTCTTC.

V is TRBV20-1 and J is TRBJ2-7; perhaps D is TRBD1 or TRBD2 (5 bases each). CDR3 length equals 18 residues. Germline lookup yields CDR1 DFQATT and CDR2 SNEGSKA (reference sequence). The germline V and J ends were trimmed by 6 bases and 9 bases, with 36 bases remaining between them. This CDR3 reads CSARALGTGATTLSSQYF. The DNA for the CDR3 is TGCAGTGCGCGCGCCCTGGGGACCGGGGCTACCACCCTTTCTTCGCAGTACTTC.

This clonotype came up once. As the CDR3 is not closed by the conserved phenylalanine or tryptophan, this likely results from a read error. Here the CDR3 DNA reads TGCGCCAGCATGACTGGATCGGTTCGGAAGACCTATGGCTACACCCTC. Its protein is CASMTGSVRKTYGYTL. The V gene is TRBV5-1, the J gene TRBJ1-2, with D uncertain. V lost 6 bases, J lost 4 bases, and 22 bases lay in between. The CDR3 runs to 16 residues. Germline lookup yields CDR1 SGHRS and CDR2 YFSETQ.

This clonotype was seen once. A much larger clone lies a single base off, so this may be a read error. The J gene is TRBJ1-2, the V gene TRBV12-3 or TRBV12-4; D gene uncertain. This CDR3 region has 17 residues. Deletions cut 5 bases from V and 4 bases from J, with 23 bases between. CDR3 in DNA: TGTGCCAGCAGTGGTGATTGCAGCTTCCGAAAGACCTATGGCTACACCTTC. This codes for CASSGDCSFRKTYGYTF.

This clonotype was seen a single time. This sequence may be a read error, since a much larger clone differs from it by one base. The chain combines TRBV5-8 with TRBJ2-1; 8 bases align to TRBD2. CDR3 length equals 15 residues. Germline CDR1 SGHTS, CDR2 YDEGEE. The CDR3 loop is CASSPREGGVDERFF. CDR3 DNA sequence: TGTGCCAGCAGCCCCCGGGAGGGCGGGGTCGATGAGCGGTTCTTC.

This clonotype has a count of ten or more. This chain links TRBV2 with TRBJ1-5, with D perhaps TRBD1 (5 bases). The CDR3 spans 14 residues. Trimming cost V 6 bases and J 0 bases, with 9 bases left between them. Germline V CDR1 and CDR2: SNHLY, FYNNEI. This CDR3 reads CASRSGLSNQPQHF. The CDR3 DNA follows: TGTGCCAGCAGGTCAGGGCTTAGCAATCAGCCCCAGCATTTT.